This T cell receptor (beta chain) was captured in a study of CD8 T cells in ankylosing spondylitis. Study-wide findings and caveats: Past studies reported some motif variants in reactive arthritis synovial fluid and blood. The study looked at matched synovial fluid samples from ankylosing spondylitis patients. Disease-linked clones were reported to be significantly enriched there. Seemingly distinctive of ankylosing spondylitis blood was a TCR beta motif formed by eight highly homologous variants.

As for this clonotype: The target antigen is unknown.

TCRdb itself ran the 5' RACE reads through MiXCR, one entry per CDR3 protein. The sample shows around 280,000 distinct CDR3 sequences, about 20% of them seen only once. Trimming cost V 6 bases and J 4 bases; bases outside gene matches: 14. This CDR3 spans 17 amino acids. Germline CDR1 SNHLY, CDR2 FYNNEI. This TCR derives from a male donor with ankylosing spondylitis or in good health (not recorded which). Sequencing input: blood, either unsorted or a sorted T cell fraction (not recorded which). The chain combines TRBV2 with TRBJ2-1; 8 bases are shared with TRBD1. CDR3 amino acids: CASSPTSTGVHYNEQFF. The CDR3 DNA reads as TGTGCCAGCAGCCCTACCTCGACAGGGGTCCATTACAATGAGCAGTTCTTC. Full variable domain (missing parts from reference TRBV2 and TRBJ2-1): EPEVTQTPSHQVTQMGQEVILRCVPISNHLYFYWYRQILGQKVEFLVSFYNNEISEKSEIFDDQFSVERPDGSNFTLKIRSTKLEDSAMYFCASSPTSTGVHYNEQFFGPGTRLTVL.